The clone carrying this TCR beta chain was counted only a few times. Its target is unknown. TCRdb itself ran the 5' RACE reads through MiXCR, one entry per CDR3 protein. The data contain approximately 260,000 distinct CDR3 sequences, approximately 16% of them singletons. The data are from a study of T-cell memory formation after mild COVID-19. Study in general: Each donor largely had its own TCR clusters. Study-level results: Among clones contracting day 15 to 85, CD4/CD8 was balanced, whereas later expanders leaned CD4+.

Sequenced sample: PBMCs or a T cell subset sorted from them (not recorded which). The TCR originated in a man in his late teens or twenties who had mild COVID-19 (a few samples of this study predate the infection). Cell type and time point are not known.

The DNA for the CDR3 is TGCAGTGTAACTAATCTAGCGGGGGACCCCTACGAGCAGTACTTC. Translating it yields CSVTNLAGDPYEQYF. V usage is TRBV20-1 and J usage is TRBJ2-7, with TRBD2 matching 10 bases. V shed 7 bases, J shed 2 bases, and the junction held 11 bases outside the gene matches. The CDR3 is 15 residues long. In germline, CDR1 is DFQATT, CDR2 SNEGSKA (reference sequence).